A selection of T cell receptor beta chains follows, all from one sample in a study of blood T cell repertoires in COVID-19. TCRdb's table, derived via immunoSEQ multiplex PCR, lists solely in-frame clones and lacks some. The table has about 290,000 clones, roughly 91% seen once. Sequencing was done on a sample of peripheral blood. The receptors stem from a woman aged 25 to 39 with COVID-19, enrolled during active disease. Each CDR3 is given with its conserved first and last residue. Fields, in order: D gene, clone size, J gene, V gene, CDR3 protein, CDR3 DNA. D genes are given only for firm matches. Clone size, where shown, is once, few, many, or a class for clones that have expanded.

d_call: TRBD2
clone_size: NA
j_call: TRBJ2-1
v_call: TRBV7-9
cdr3_aa: CASSPRTSGATHNEQFF
cdr3_nt: TGTGCCAGCAGCCCCCGGACTAGCGGGGCAACCCACAATGAGCAGTTCTTC

d_call: NA
clone_size: NA
j_call: TRBJ2-2
v_call: TRBV7-9
cdr3_aa: CASSPEIARTGELFF
cdr3_nt: TGTGCCAGCAGCCCGGAAATAGCGCGCACCGGGGAGCTGTTTTTT

d_call: TRBD1
clone_size: NA
j_call: TRBJ2-1
v_call: TRBV6-6
cdr3_aa: CASIPTGQGKYEQFF
cdr3_nt: TGTGCCAGCATTCCAACGGGACAGGGGAAATATGAGCAGTTCTTC

d_call: TRBD1
clone_size: NA
j_call: TRBJ1-2
v_call: TRBV27
cdr3_aa: CASSSTGAYGYTF
cdr3_nt: TGTGCCAGCAGCTCTACAGGGGCCTATGGCTACACCTTC

d_call: TRBD2
clone_size: NA
j_call: TRBJ2-3
v_call: TRBV5-1
cdr3_aa: CASSLAGGGTDTQYF
cdr3_nt: TGCGCCAGCAGCTTAGCGGGGGGTGGCACAGATACGCAGTATTTT

d_call: TRBD1
clone_size: NA
j_call: TRBJ1-2
v_call: TRBV2
cdr3_aa: CASNHNRGVLYGYTF
cdr3_nt: TGTGCCAGCAACCACAACAGGGGGGTCCTCTATGGCTACACCTTC

d_call: NA
clone_size: once
j_call: TRBJ1-2
v_call: TRBV7-9
cdr3_aa: CASSLGPKDYGYTF
cdr3_nt: TGTGCCAGCAGCTTGGGCCCGAAGGACTATGGCTACACCTTC

d_call: NA
clone_size: NA
j_call: TRBJ1-1
v_call: TRBV7-9
cdr3_aa: CASSLAGGNEAFF
cdr3_nt: TGTGCCAGCAGCTTAGCGGGGGGGAATGAAGCTTTCTTT

d_call: TRBD1
clone_size: NA
j_call: TRBJ1-1
v_call: TRBV27
cdr3_aa: CASSLSRGSGHTEAFF
cdr3_nt: TGTGCCAGCAGTTTATCCAGGGGGTCTGGTCACACTGAAGCTTTCTTT

d_call: NA
clone_size: few
j_call: TRBJ1-2
v_call: TRBV28
cdr3_aa: CASSLGANYGYTF
cdr3_nt: TGTGCCAGCAGTTTGGGGGCAAACTATGGCTACACCTTC

d_call: NA
clone_size: NA
j_call: TRBJ2-7
v_call: TRBV11-2
cdr3_aa: CASSSGRGEQYF
cdr3_nt: TGTGCCAGCAGCTCCGGGCGGGGCGAGCAGTACTTC

d_call: NA
clone_size: NA
j_call: TRBJ2-2
v_call: TRBV28
cdr3_aa: CASSSSNTGELFF
cdr3_nt: TGTGCCAGCAGTTCGAGTAACACCGGGGAGCTGTTTTTT

d_call: NA
clone_size: NA
j_call: TRBJ1-1
v_call: TRBV5-5
cdr3_aa: CASSLPTRSTEAFF
cdr3_nt: TGTGCCAGCAGCTTACCTACGAGGAGTACTGAAGCTTTCTTT

d_call: TRBD1
clone_size: NA
j_call: TRBJ2-3
v_call: TRBV6-5
cdr3_aa: CASRQGGWGTDTQYF
cdr3_nt: TGTGCCAGCAGACAGGGGGGCTGGGGCACAGATACGCAGTATTTT

d_call: TRBD2
clone_size: few
j_call: TRBJ2-7
v_call: TRBV3-1/TRBV3-2
cdr3_aa: CASSSRTSVQYF
cdr3_nt: TGTGCCAGCAGCTCCCGGACTAGCGTGCAGTACTTC

d_call: NA
clone_size: once
j_call: TRBJ2-7
v_call: TRBV29-1
cdr3_aa: CSVLQGGGYEQYF
cdr3_nt: TGCAGCGTCCTACAGGGGGGGGGATACGAGCAGTACTTC

d_call: NA
clone_size: NA
j_call: TRBJ2-6
v_call: TRBV5-1
cdr3_aa: CASSLVSSSGANVLTF
cdr3_nt: TGCGCCAGCAGCTTGGTTAGTAGCTCTGGGGCCAACGTCCTGACTTTC

d_call: TRBD1
clone_size: NA
j_call: TRBJ1-2
v_call: TRBV7-8
cdr3_aa: CASSRSRAGTELYGYTF
cdr3_nt: TGTGCCAGCAGCCGTTCCAGAGCCGGGACAGAATTATATGGCTACACCTTC

d_call: NA
clone_size: NA
j_call: TRBJ1-4
v_call: TRBV2
cdr3_aa: CASSHPGGIEEKLFF
cdr3_nt: TGTGCCAGCTCGCATCCGGGGGGGATAGAAGAAAAACTGTTTTTT

d_call: TRBD1
clone_size: NA
j_call: TRBJ1-6
v_call: TRBV13
cdr3_aa: CASSSRTGSNSPLHF
cdr3_nt: TGTGCCAGCAGCTCCCGGACAGGTTCTAATTCACCCCTCCACTTT

d_call: TRBD2
clone_size: NA
j_call: TRBJ2-2
v_call: TRBV4-2
cdr3_aa: CASSQLAGAMNTGELFF
cdr3_nt: TGTGCCAGCAGCCAATTAGCGGGCGCTATGAACACCGGGGAGCTGTTTTTT

d_call: TRBD2
clone_size: NA
j_call: TRBJ2-7
v_call: TRBV11-2
cdr3_aa: CASSLGLAGAYEQYF
cdr3_nt: TGTGCCAGCAGCTTAGGTTTAGCGGGGGCCTACGAGCAGTACTTC

d_call: NA
clone_size: NA
j_call: TRBJ1-3
v_call: TRBV6-5
cdr3_aa: CASKQGNSGNTIYF
cdr3_nt: TGTGCCAGCAAACAGGGAAACTCTGGAAACACCATATATTTT

d_call: NA
clone_size: NA
j_call: TRBJ1-1
v_call: TRBV6-2/TRBV6-3
cdr3_aa: CASSFRGIMNTEAFF
cdr3_nt: TGTGCCAGCAGTTTCCGGGGTATCATGAACACTGAAGCTTTCTTT

d_call: NA
clone_size: NA
j_call: TRBJ1-4
v_call: TRBV19
cdr3_aa: CASSIAPQGTNEKLFF
cdr3_nt: TGTGCCAGTAGTATAGCCCCACAGGGCACTAATGAAAAACTGTTTTTT

d_call: TRBD2
clone_size: once
j_call: TRBJ2-7
v_call: TRBV19
cdr3_aa: CASSMGSSGVYEQYF
cdr3_nt: TGTGCCAGTAGTATGGGGTCTAGCGGGGTCTACGAGCAGTACTTC

d_call: NA
clone_size: NA
j_call: TRBJ1-1
v_call: TRBV29-1
cdr3_aa: CSVANEVGEAFF
cdr3_nt: TGCAGCGTTGCTAATGAGGTCGGTGAAGCTTTCTTT

d_call: NA
clone_size: NA
j_call: TRBJ1-4
v_call: TRBV4-1
cdr3_aa: CASSQEPGEEKLFF
cdr3_nt: TGCGCCAGCAGCCAAGAACCAGGGGAGGAAAAACTGTTTTTT

d_call: NA
clone_size: NA
j_call: TRBJ2-1
v_call: TRBV9
cdr3_aa: CASSAEGLSYNEQFF
cdr3_nt: TGTGCCAGCAGCGCCGAGGGACTCTCCTACAATGAGCAGTTCTTC

d_call: NA
clone_size: NA
j_call: TRBJ1-5
v_call: TRBV6-6
cdr3_aa: CASGNRVVNQPQHF
cdr3_nt: TGTGCCAGCGGAAACAGGGTAGTGAATCAGCCCCAGCATTTT

d_call: NA
clone_size: NA
j_call: TRBJ2-7
v_call: TRBV6-5
cdr3_aa: CASSYSGRGTYEQYF
cdr3_nt: TGTGCCAGCAGTTACTCGGGTCGGGGGACCTACGAGCAGTACTTC

d_call: TRBD2
clone_size: NA
j_call: TRBJ2-5
v_call: TRBV18
cdr3_aa: CASSPPGLAETQYF
cdr3_nt: TGTGCCAGCTCACCTCCGGGACTAGCGGAGACCCAGTACTTC

d_call: TRBD2
clone_size: NA
j_call: TRBJ2-1
v_call: TRBV7-8
cdr3_aa: CASNDRGRTSGGNNEQFF
cdr3_nt: TGTGCCAGCAACGACAGGGGGCGGACTAGCGGGGGTAACAATGAGCAGTTCTTC

d_call: NA
clone_size: NA
j_call: TRBJ1-6
v_call: TRBV5-1
cdr3_aa: CASSRDKENSPLHF
cdr3_nt: TGCGCCAGCAGCCGTGACAAGGAAAATTCACCCCTCCACTTT

d_call: NA
clone_size: NA
j_call: TRBJ2-7
v_call: TRBV20-1
cdr3_aa: CSAERGKQYF
cdr3_nt: TGCAGTGCAGAACGGGGTAAGCAGTACTTC

d_call: NA
clone_size: NA
j_call: TRBJ1-2
v_call: TRBV28
cdr3_aa: CASLDLHRDYYGYTF
cdr3_nt: TGTGCCAGCCTGGACCTTCACAGGGATTACTATGGCTACACCTTC

d_call: TRBD2
clone_size: NA
j_call: TRBJ2-2
v_call: TRBV5-1
cdr3_aa: CASSTSGGHYTGELFF
cdr3_nt: TGCGCCAGTTCGACTAGCGGGGGGCATTACACCGGGGAGCTGTTTTTT

d_call: NA
clone_size: NA
j_call: TRBJ1-1
v_call: TRBV19
cdr3_aa: CASNFREATEAFF
cdr3_nt: TGTGCCAGTAATTTCAGGGAGGCCACTGAAGCTTTCTTT

d_call: NA
clone_size: NA
j_call: TRBJ1-3
v_call: TRBV6-2/TRBV6-3
cdr3_aa: CASSYGGVGNTIYF
cdr3_nt: TGTGCCAGCAGTTACGGCGGGGTCGGAAACACCATATATTTT

d_call: TRBD1
clone_size: NA
j_call: TRBJ1-2
v_call: TRBV6-2/TRBV6-3
cdr3_aa: CASSPPTGKSVAYTF
cdr3_nt: TGTGCCAGCAGTCCCCCGACAGGGAAATCCGTAGCCTACACCTTC

d_call: NA
clone_size: NA
j_call: TRBJ1-2
v_call: TRBV19
cdr3_aa: CASRTGTYGYTF
cdr3_nt: TGTGCCAGCAGAACAGGGACCTATGGCTACACCTTC

d_call: TRBD2
clone_size: NA
j_call: TRBJ2-2
v_call: TRBV19
cdr3_aa: CASKALAGNTGELFF
cdr3_nt: TGTGCCAGTAAAGCCCTAGCGGGGAACACCGGGGAGCTGTTTTTT

d_call: NA
clone_size: NA
j_call: TRBJ2-1
v_call: TRBV5-4
cdr3_aa: CASSFSGYNEQFF
cdr3_nt: TGTGCCAGCAGCTTCTCAGGGTACAATGAGCAGTTCTTC

d_call: NA
clone_size: NA
j_call: TRBJ2-5
v_call: TRBV19
cdr3_aa: CASSIVQGQETQYF
cdr3_nt: TGTGCCAGTAGTATAGTCCAGGGGCAAGAGACCCAGTACTTC

d_call: NA
clone_size: NA
j_call: TRBJ2-1
v_call: TRBV7-8
cdr3_aa: CASSLYYNEQFF
cdr3_nt: TGTGCCAGCAGCTTGTACTACAATGAGCAGTTCTTC

d_call: TRBD2
clone_size: NA
j_call: TRBJ2-7
v_call: TRBV2
cdr3_aa: CASSDSGGRNYEQYF
cdr3_nt: TGTGCCAGCAGTGATTCGGGGGGTCGGAACTACGAGCAGTACTTC

d_call: TRBD1
clone_size: NA
j_call: TRBJ1-1
v_call: TRBV4-1
cdr3_aa: CASSPWTGGAITEAFF
cdr3_nt: TGCGCCAGCAGCCCCTGGACAGGGGGCGCGATCACTGAAGCTTTCTTT

d_call: NA
clone_size: NA
j_call: TRBJ2-1
v_call: TRBV7-2
cdr3_aa: CASSLAGRDSIRIEQFF
cdr3_nt: TGTGCCAGCAGCTTAGCGGGTCGGGACTCAATTAGAATTGAGCAGTTCTTC

d_call: TRBD2
clone_size: NA
j_call: TRBJ2-1
v_call: TRBV9
cdr3_aa: CASSVVGLAGVQFF
cdr3_nt: TGTGCCAGCAGCGTAGTGGGACTAGCGGGGGTGCAGTTCTTC

d_call: TRBD1
clone_size: NA
j_call: TRBJ1-6
v_call: TRBV12-3/TRBV12-4
cdr3_aa: CASRKGQASPLHF
cdr3_nt: TGTGCCAGCAGGAAAGGACAGGCGTCACCCCTCCACTTT

d_call: NA
clone_size: NA
j_call: TRBJ2-7
v_call: TRBV19
cdr3_aa: CASSFSSAGTEVYEQYF
cdr3_nt: TGTGCCAGTAGTTTTAGCAGCGCGGGGACTGAGGTCTACGAGCAGTACTTC

d_call: NA
clone_size: NA
j_call: TRBJ1-3
v_call: TRBV6-5
cdr3_aa: CASSYSKPGRVNTIYF
cdr3_nt: TGTGCCAGCAGTTACTCGAAGCCGGGCAGGGTAAACACCATATATTTT

d_call: NA
clone_size: NA
j_call: TRBJ2-7
v_call: TRBV18
cdr3_aa: CASSPATVEQYF
cdr3_nt: TGTGCCAGCTCACCGGCGACAGTCGAGCAGTACTTC